Listed here are 13 T cell receptor beta chains from one sample, sequenced in a study of STAT5B mutations in CD4+ large granular lymphocyte leukemia. The protocol was immunoSEQ multiplex PCR, while the TCRdb copy is restricted to in-frame clones and leaves out a portion. The table records roughly 19,000 clones, 70% of them present only once. The sequenced sample consisted of CD4+ T cells from blood buffy coats. The receptors come from a human donor in good health.

The rearrangement joins TRBV29-1 to TRBJ1-2; 9 bases are a match to TRBD1. The V gene end was trimmed by 4 bases and the J gene end by 3 bases; junction bases not matched to a gene: 0. The germline V gene encodes CDR1 SQVTM and CDR2 ANQGSEA. The CDR3 spans 12 residues. The CDR3 protein is CSVGQGDYGYTF. DNA of the CDR3: TGCAGCGTTGGACAGGGGGACTATGGCTACACCTTC.

The V gene is TRBV7-7, the J gene TRBJ2-3; D is ambiguous. With 0 bases removed from V and 9 bases from J, the gap between germline ends came to 10 bases. The V gene's germline CDR1 is SSHAT and CDR2 FNYEAQ (reference sequence). The CDR3 runs to 13 residues. The CDR3 protein is CASSLARLETQYF. The CDR3 bases are TGTGCCAGCAGCTTAGCTCGACTGGAAACGCAGTATTTT.

The chain has TRBV7-8 and TRBJ2-2; 9 bases line up with TRBD2. Germline values: CDR1 SGHVS, CDR2 FQNEAQ. With V trimmed by 5 bases and J by 5 bases, 12 bases remained unmatched. The CDR3 runs 17 residues. CDR3 sequence: CASSPARGGRRTGELFF. The CDR3 coding sequence is TGTGCCAGCAGCCCGGCGCGGGGGGGGCGTCGGACCGGGGAGCTGTTTTTT.

This clone has just a few counts. The chain carries TRBV5-5 and TRBJ2-7; 8 nucleotides align to TRBD1. Germline CDR1 is SGHKS and CDR2 is YYEKEE (reference sequence). Trimming removed 5 bases from V and 3 bases from J; junction bases left unmatched: 7. The CDR3 spans 14 residues. The chain's CDR3 is CASREWTGSYEQYF. The CDR3 DNA reads TGTGCCAGCAGGGAATGGACAGGGAGCTACGAGCAGTACTTC.

The chain is built from TRBV2 and TRBJ2-1; 11 bases map to TRBD2. The junction had 7 bases not matched to a gene; V was cut back by 6 bases and J by 3 bases. The CDR3 sequence is 16 residues long. From germline, CDR1 is SNHLY and CDR2 FYNNEI. CDR3 nucleotide sequence: TGTGCCAGCAGATTACTAGCGGGAGAGTACTACAATGAGCAGTTCTTC. Encoded protein: CASRLLAGEYYNEQFF.

The rearrangement links TRBV5-4 to TRBJ2-1, with 10 bases aligning to TRBD2. V dropped 4 bases and J dropped 10; count of bases not matched to a gene: 11. The CDR3 is made up of 15 amino acids. Germline V lookup: CDR1 SGHNT, CDR2 YYREEE (reference sequence). The CDR3 here is CASSGNLAGGGEQFF. In DNA, the CDR3 is TGTGCCAGCAGCGGGAACTTAGCGGGGGGCGGCGAGCAGTTCTTC. Combining the CDR3 with reference TRBV5-4 and TRBJ2-1 gives the whole variable domain ETGVTQSPTHLIKTRGQQVTLRCSSQSGHNTVSWYQQALGQGPQFIFQYYREEENGRGNFPPRFSGLQFPNYSSELNVNALELDDSALYLCASSGNLAGGGEQFFGPGTRLTVL.

This clone came up a few times. The chain couples TRBV7-2 to TRBJ2-1, with D uncertain. The germline gives CDR1 SGHTA, CDR2 FQGNSA. The V gene lost 5 bases and the J gene lost 4 bases, with 6 bases spanning the gap. This CDR3 has 12 amino acids. The CDR3 spells CASSLLYNEQFF. In nucleotides, the CDR3 is TGTGCCAGCAGCCTACTTTACAATGAGCAGTTCTTC.

The chain recombines TRBV10-2 with TRBJ2-7; D may match TRBD1 or TRBD2 (5 bases each). The CDR3 runs 15 residues. Trimming stripped 7 bases from V and 7 bases from J, with 23 bases between. CDR1 is WSHSY, CDR2 SAAADI, per germline. CDR3 sequence reads: CASTSRDVGLEEQYF. The CDR3 DNA is TGCGCCAGCACTTCCCGGGACGTCGGCCTTGAGGAGCAGTACTTC.

The chain is built from TRBV2 and TRBJ2-3, with a tentative D call TRBD1 (6 bases). Germline V gene sequence: CDR1 SNHLY, CDR2 FYNNEI. Trimming stripped 6 bases from V and 1 base from J, with 8 bases between. The CDR3 extends over 13 amino acids. CDR3 residues: CASRDSRTDTQYF. The CDR3 nucleotides are TGTGCCAGCAGGGACAGCCGCACAGATACGCAGTATTTT.

V usage is TRBV11-2 and J usage is TRBJ1-2; TRBD1 is a possible D gene (5 bases). From germline, CDR1 is SGHAT and CDR2 FQNNGV. The CDR3 is made up of 14 amino acids. Trimming removed 6 bases from V and 2 bases from J, with 13 bases in between. The CDR3 region is CASRSDSGNYGYTF. The CDR3 DNA follows: TGTGCCAGCAGGTCCGACTCAGGGAACTATGGCTACACCTTC. Full variable domain (rest looked up from reference TRBV11-2 and TRBJ1-2): EAGVAQSPRYKIIEKRQSVAFWCNPISGHATLYWYQQILGQGPKLLIQFQNNGVVDDSQLPKDRFSAERLKGVDSTLKIQPAKLEDSAVYLCASRSDSGNYGYTFGSGTRLTVV.

J is TRBJ2-1 and V is TRBV28; D unclear. V lost 1 base and J lost 2, with 0 bases in between. The germline CDR1 and CDR2 sequences are MDHEN and SYDVKM. The CDR3 is 12 residues long. Written as DNA, the CDR3 is TGTGCCAGCAGTTTATCCTACAATGAGCAGTTCTTC. Translated: CASSLSYNEQFF. Variable domain in full (rest from reference TRBV28 and TRBJ2-1): DVKVTQSSRYLVKRTGEKVFLECVQDMDHENMFWYRQDPGLGLRLIYFSYDVKMKEKGDIPEGYSVSREKKERFSLILESASTNQTSMYLCASSLSYNEQFFGPGTRLTVL.

This sequence joins TRBV2 and TRBJ2-2; 8 nucleotides line up with TRBD2. The CDR3 covers 14 residues. V trimming: 8 bases; J trimming: 4 bases; junction bases outside the gene matches: 6. Per germline, CDR1 SNHLY and CDR2 FYNNEI. CDR3 sequence: CASVGGGRTGELFF. Written as DNA, the CDR3 is TGTGCCAGCGTCGGGGGGGGCCGCACCGGGGAGCTGTTTTTT. The variable domain in full, completed from reference TRBV2 and TRBJ2-2, reads EPEVTQTPSHQVTQMGQEVILRCVPISNHLYFYWYRQILGQKVEFLVSFYNNEISEKSEIFDDQFSVERPDGSNFTLKIRSTKLEDSAMYFCASVGGGRTGELFFGEGSRLTVL.

The rearrangement links TRBV9 to TRBJ2-2, with 9 bases aligning to TRBD2. This CDR3 region has 16 residues. After removal of 2 bases from V and 4 bases from J, the junction contained 6 bases not matched to a gene. CDR1 is SGDLS and CDR2 is YYNGEE in the germline V gene. CDR3 DNA sequence: TGTGCCAGCAGCGTGGAGGCGGGAGGGCGCACCGGGGAGCTGTTTTTT. As protein: CASSVEAGGRTGELFF.